A single sample gave rise to the 23 T cell receptor beta chains below, sequenced in a study of type 1 regulatory T cells. TCRdb redid the calling of the reads with MiXCR, one entry per CDR3 protein. The data contain about 97,000 distinct CDR3 sequences, about a third of them seen just once; the ten biggest clones take up roughly 2.4%. The sequencing sample was made of CD4+ T cells, either the whole sample or a sorted fraction (not recorded which). All receptors come from a human donor in good health.

V gene TRBV12-3 or TRBV12-4 combines with J gene TRBJ2-2, with D uncertain. The V end lost 6 bases, the J end lost 8 bases, and 13 bases lay between the germline ends. This CDR3 comprises 13 residues. As DNA, the CDR3 is TGTGCCAGCAGATTTGCGGATATGGGGGAGCTGTTTTTT. It encodes CASRFADMGELFF.

This clonotype occurred a few times. This chain joins TRBV14 and TRBJ1-4; no clear D gene. V lost 1 base and J lost 8, with 20 bases in between. From germline, CDR1 is SGHDN and CDR2 FVKESK. CDR3 size: 17 residues. CDR3 sequence (DNA): TGTGCCAGCAGCCAAGTTTCACGACGACCAGAGAGCGAAAAACTGTTTTTT. Translated, it gives CASSQVSRRPESEKLFF. The entire variable domain, with the rest obtained from reference TRBV14 and TRBJ1-4, is as follows: EAGVTQFPSHSVIEKGQTVTLRCDPISGHDNLYWYRRVMGKEIKFLLHFVKESKQDESGMPNNRFLAERTGGTYSTLKVQPAELEDSGVYFCASSQVSRRPESEKLFFGSGTQLSVL.

This clonotype came up once. V gene TRBV18 combines with J gene TRBJ2-1, with 7 bases matching TRBD2. CDR1 KGHSH and CDR2 LQKENI come from the germline V gene. This CDR3 contains 15 residues. The trim removed 3 bases at V and 7 bases at J, leaving 9 bases unmatched. The CDR3 coding sequence is TGTGCCAGCTCACCCGCTGGCGGGAGAGGAAATGAGCAGTTCTTC. It translates to CASSPAGGRGNEQFF. Filled out from reference TRBV18 and TRBJ2-1, the complete variable domain reads NAGVMQNPRHLVRRRGQEARLRCSPMKGHSHVYWYRQLPEEGLKFMVYLQKENIIDESGMPKERFSAEFPKEGPSILRIQQVVRGDSAAYFCASSPAGGRGNEQFFGPGTRLTVL.

This clonotype was detected only a few times. The rearrangement joins TRBV14 to TRBJ2-1; possible D gene TRBD2, 5 bases. The germline V and J ends were trimmed by 1 base and 7 bases, with 8 bases remaining between them. The CDR3 runs to 13 residues. From germline, CDR1 is SGHDN and CDR2 FVKESK. The CDR3 loop is CASSQVRGNEQFF. DNA of the CDR3: TGTGCCAGCAGCCAAGTACGGGGAAATGAGCAGTTCTTC.

The rearrangement joins TRBV14 to TRBJ2-5, with 12 bases matching TRBD2. The V gene's germline CDR1 is SGHDN and CDR2 FVKESK. The ends lost 4 bases at V and 4 bases at J; junction bases unmatched: 7. The CDR3 has 16 residues. CDR3 DNA sequence: TGTGCCAGCAGCCCTCGGACTAGCGGGACCCCAGAGACCCAGTACTTC. This encodes CASSPRTSGTPETQYF.

Sample share makes this clonotype medium-sized. The chain couples TRBV15 to TRBJ2-2, with unresolved D. V lost 2 bases and J lost 0, with 19 bases in between. CDR1 and CDR2 from the germline V gene are LNHNV and YYDKDF (reference sequence). The CDR3 has 19 residues. The CDR3 DNA follows: TGTGCCACCAGCAGATCACAAATCCCGATAGGAGCGAACACCGGGGAGCTGTTTTTT. Amino acid sequence: CATSRSQIPIGANTGELFF.

This clonotype came up a few times. J is TRBJ2-7 and V is TRBV5-1; either TRBD1 or TRBD2 may fit D (6 bases each). In germline, CDR1 is SGHRS, CDR2 YFSETQ. V was clipped by 0 bases and J by 6 bases, with 19 bases between them. The CDR3 has 16 residues. In nucleotides, the CDR3 is TGCGCCAGCAGCTTGGGTGGCGGGACAACGCCGGTCGAGCAGTACTTC. This translates into CASSLGGGTTPVEQYF. The full variable domain, in which reference TRBV5-1 and TRBJ2-7 provide the parts outside the CDR3, is KAGVTQTPRYLIKTRGQQVTLSCSPISGHRSVSWYQQTPGQGLQFLFEYFSETQRNKGNFPGRFSGRQFSNSRSEMNVSTLELGDSALYLCASSLGGGTTPVEQYFGPGTRLTVT.

This chain links TRBV19 with TRBJ2-1; TRBD1 matches 8 bases. After removal of 6 bases from V and 8 bases from J, the junction contained 15 bases not matched to a gene. The CDR3 runs 16 residues. Germline V gene sequence: CDR1 LNHDA, CDR2 SQIVND (reference sequence). CDR3 sequence reads: CASSRRGRGPQYEQFF. The CDR3 coding sequence is TGTGCCAGTAGCCGAAGAGGCAGGGGGCCACAGTATGAGCAGTTCTTC.

The chain has TRBV6-2 or TRBV6-3 and TRBJ2-2; TRBD1 or TRBD2 may be the D gene (5 bases each). The CDR3 is 15 residues long. Germline CDR1 MNHEY, CDR2 SVGEGT. V dropped 5 bases and J dropped 3 bases, with 13 bases sitting between them. Here the CDR3 DNA reads TGTGCCAGCAGTCGATGGGACCTATACACCGGGGAGCTGTTTTTT. Translating it yields CASSRWDLYTGELFF.

In this sample, this clonotype turned up a few times. The chain employs TRBV24-1 and TRBJ2-3; D uncertain. CDR1 and CDR2 from the germline V gene are KGHDR and SFDVKD. The CDR3 runs to 12 residues. V was clipped by 4 bases and J by 2 bases, with 3 bases between them. The CDR3 nucleotides read TGTGCCACCAGTGACCCCACAGATACGCAGTATTTT. Its protein is CATSDPTDTQYF.

Comments on this clonotype: The junction shows a germline mismatch at one end, possibly a read error. The chain is built from TRBV7-2 and TRBJ2-2; D is possibly TRBD1 or TRBD2 (6 bases each). Looked up from germline, CDR1 is SGHTA and CDR2 is FQGNSA. This CDR3 region has 15 residues. CDR3 sequence (DNA): TGTGCCAGCACACCTGCCCAGGGGTACACCGGGGGGCTGTTTTTT. It yields the protein CASTPAQGYTGGLFF.

The table lists this clonotype with a few counts. The rearrangement joins TRBV20-1 to TRBJ1-1; D possibly corresponds to TRBD1 (5 bases). V dropped 6 bases and J dropped 3 bases, with 8 bases sitting between them. This CDR3 comprises 11 residues. CDR1 and CDR2 (germline): DFQATT, SNEGSKA (reference sequence). The DNA of the CDR3 is TGCAGTGCAGCAGGGCACACTGAAGCTTTCTTT. This translates into CSAAGHTEAFF.

This chain joins TRBV20-1 and TRBJ1-4; D remains unclear. CDR1 DFQATT and CDR2 SNEGSKA come from the germline V gene (reference sequence). V was cut by 0 bases and J by 3 bases, with 11 bases left in between. The CDR3 is 15 residues long. The CDR3 coding sequence is TGCAGTGCTAGAGATGGAGGCGACCCTAATGAAAAACTGTTTTTT. It codes for CSARDGGDPNEKLFF.

The chain carries TRBV10-3 and TRBJ2-7, with TRBD2 identical over 13 bases. Losses at the gene ends were 0 bases for V and 4 bases for J; bases not matched to a gene: 3. CDR3 length equals 16 residues. Germline values: CDR1 ENHRY, CDR2 SYGVKD. CDR3: CAISESGTSGTYEQYF. Here the CDR3 DNA reads TGTGCCATCAGTGAGTCTGGGACTAGCGGGACGTACGAGCAGTACTTC.

This clonotype turned up a few times. V is TRBV20-1 and J is TRBJ2-3; no firm D call. The CDR3 has 13 amino acids. Trimming stripped 0 bases from V and 2 bases from J, with 6 bases between. Germline CDR1 and CDR2: DFQATT and SNEGSKA (reference sequence). The CDR3, as DNA: TGCAGTGCTAGAGATCTAACCACAGATACGCAGTATTTT. Translation: CSARDLTTDTQYF.

The chain employs TRBV5-5 and TRBJ1-1; D is undetermined. CDR1 SGHKS and CDR2 YYEKEE come from the germline V gene (reference sequence). This CDR3 comprises 14 residues. The ends were cut back, 0 bases at V and 1 base at J, with 7 bases in the middle. The CDR3 sequence is CASSLVVRNTEAFF. The CDR3 bases are TGTGCCAGCAGCTTGGTGGTAAGGAACACTGAAGCTTTCTTT.

This rearrangement joins TRBV5-4 to TRBJ2-7, with TRBD1 identical over 10 bases. This CDR3 has 14 amino acids. CDR1 and CDR2 from the germline V gene are SGHNT and YYREEE (reference sequence). Trimming took 4 bases from V and 5 from J; bases not matched to a gene: 6. CDR3 coding DNA: TGTGCCAGCAGCGCGAGGACAGGGGGGGACGAGCAGTACTTC. Translating it yields CASSARTGGDEQYF.

This sequence joins TRBV7-2 and TRBJ2-7, with 14 bases identical to TRBD2. Germline V gene sequence: CDR1 SGHTA, CDR2 FQGNSA. CDR3 size: 19 residues. The trim removed 3 bases at V and 6 bases at J, leaving 16 bases unmatched. CDR3 nucleotide sequence: TGTGCCAGCAGCTTCCACCGACTAGCGGGAGGGCCGACGTTGTTCGAGCAGTACTTC. As protein: CASSFHRLAGGPTLFEQYF.

As to this clonotype: A much larger clonotype is one base distant, so this may be a read error. V usage is TRBV20-1 and J usage is TRBJ2-1; 9 bases agree with TRBD1. The CDR3 sequence is 14 residues long. Per the germline V gene, CDR1 is DFQATT and CDR2 is SNEGSKA (reference sequence). V was pared by 4 bases and J by 6 bases, with 7 bases of the junction left unmatched. CDR3 protein: CSAIRGTGLNEQFF. CDR3 DNA: TGCAGTGCTATCCGCGGGACAGGGCTCAATGAGCAGTTCTTC.

The gene calls are TRBV24-1 and TRBJ1-2, with D hard to call. V was cut by 3 bases and J by 5 bases, with 15 bases left in between. Germline V lookup: CDR1 KGHDR, CDR2 SFDVKD. This CDR3 contains 15 residues. The CDR3: CATSDNRPDRYGYTF. Written as DNA, the CDR3 is TGTGCCACCAGTGATAACCGCCCCGACCGTTATGGCTACACCTTC.

The chain uses TRBV5-4 and TRBJ2-1, with TRBD2 identical over 13 bases. Germline CDR1 reads SGHNT; CDR2 reads YYREEE (reference sequence). CDR3 size: 16 residues. After removal of 3 bases from V and 8 bases from J, the junction contained 8 bases not matched to a gene. The CDR3 DNA sequence: TGTGCCAGCAGCTCCGGACTAGCGGGAGCTCGTGATGAGCAGTTCTTC. Its translation is CASSSGLAGARDEQFF.

This clonotype was picked up a small number of times. The chain couples TRBV5-1 to TRBJ2-7; D possibly corresponds to TRBD1 (7 bases). Germline values: CDR1 SGHRS, CDR2 YFSETQ. V was cut by 4 bases and J by 0 bases, with 17 bases left in between. The CDR3 length is 16 residues. CDR3 residues: CASSRGGGPASYEQYF. CDR3 nucleotide sequence: TGCGCCAGCAGCCGCGGAGGGGGCCCAGCCTCCTACGAGCAGTACTTC.

This clonotype was recorded a few times. The V gene is TRBV3-1, the J gene TRBJ2-3; either TRBD1 or TRBD2 may supply D (5 bases each). CDR3 size: 14 residues. Trimming removed 3 bases at V and 2 bases at J, with 9 bases between. Germline V gene data show CDR1 as LGHDT and CDR2 as YNNKEL (reference sequence). The CDR3 DNA follows: TGTGCCAGCAGCCAGGACGGGACCACAGATACGCAGTATTTT. This encodes CASSQDGTTDTQYF.